The 17 T cell receptor beta chains below were found in one sample sequenced in a study of regulatory T cells in long-lasting Graves disease (dated by TCRdb to the early 2020s). Library preparation was by multiplex PCR. The run used an Illumina HiSeq 4000. TCR beta libraries were built with iRepertoire HTBI primers and Arm-PCR amplification of CDR3 regions. The public sequencing data were trimmed at Q25 with fastp and processed into clonotypes with MiXCR by TCRdb, which kept only in-frame beta chains. Identical CDR3 protein sequences are pooled into one entry, listed with their most common genes and DNA. The sample table lists about 240,000 distinct CDR3 sequences, around 20% of them with a count of one. Approximately 13% of the sample goes to the ten largest clones. The meaning of the sample's time point label: newly diagnosed GD, antithyroid drugs for less than 3 months. For both TCR sequencing and RNA sequencing, RNA was extracted from PBMCs using TRIzol.

This specimen was peripheral blood mononuclear cells (PBMCs), taken at new diagnosis, from a patient treated with antithyroid drugs. These TCRs come from a female donor with Graves disease.

This clonotype was observed at least ten times. The chain recombines TRBV20-1 with TRBJ2-5; D gene uncertain. The CDR3 is 13 residues long. V was pared by 3 bases and J by 3 bases, with 11 bases between. Germline-derived CDR1 and CDR2 are DFQATT and SNEGSKA (reference sequence). CDR3 sequence (DNA): TGCAGTGCTAGGTCGTCTAGGGAAGAGACCCAGTACTTC. The encoded protein is CSARSSREETQYF.

Turning to this clonotype: It differs at one base from a far larger clone, so likely a read error. The chain links TRBV9 to TRBJ2-1, with 7 bases identical to TRBD2. The length of the CDR3 is 14 residues. Per the germline V gene, CDR1 is SGDLS and CDR2 is YYNGEE. The CDR3 sequence: CASSPFGGYNEQFF. The CDR3 DNA is TGCGCCAGCAGCCCCTTCGGGGGGTACAATGAGCAGTTCTTC.

Comments on this clonotype: This may arise from a read error, as a much more abundant clone is one base away. The genes are TRBV20-1 and TRBJ2-3; possibly TRBD2 for D (6 bases). Per the germline V gene, CDR1 is DFQATT and CDR2 is SNEGSKA (reference sequence). This CDR3 contains 12 residues. Between the trimmed V and J ends, which lost 4 bases and 4 bases, there was a span of 9 bases. The CDR3: CSAKLAADTQYF. CDR3 DNA: TGCAGTGCTAAACTAGCAGCAGATACGCAGTATTTT.

This clonotype has at least ten counts. The chain joins TRBV3-1 to TRBJ1-3, with D perhaps TRBD1 (5 bases). V was pared by 5 bases and J by 0 bases, with 17 bases between. Germline CDR1 LGHDT, CDR2 YNNKEL (reference sequence). CDR3 length: 17 residues. The CDR3 loop is CASSTYQGYLSGNTIYF. The CDR3 DNA follows: TGTGCCAGCAGCACGTATCAGGGCTACCTCTCTGGAAACACCATATATTTT. Looking up the rest from reference TRBV3-1 and TRBJ1-3 gives the full variable domain: DTAVSQTPKYLVTQMGNDKSIKCEQNLGHDTMYWYKQDSKKFLKIMFSYNNKELIINETVPNRFSPKSPDKAHLNLHINSLELGDSAVYFCASSTYQGYLSGNTIYFGEGSWLTVV.

This clonotype was counted many times. This chain connects TRBV12-3 or TRBV12-4 to TRBJ1-1, with TRBD1 matching over 9 bases. This CDR3 is built from 17 residues. Germline trimming cut 4 bases from V and 0 bases from J; bases unmatched to any gene: 9. The CDR3 loop is CASSSAGTGTLNTEAFF. CDR3 bases: TGTGCCAGCAGTTCCGCCGGGACAGGGACTCTGAACACTGAAGCTTTCTTT.

The chain couples TRBV5-8 to TRBJ2-2; possibly TRBD1 for D (5 bases). The ends were cut back, 7 bases at V and 2 bases at J, with 12 bases in the middle. The CDR3 spans 14 residues. Germline assignment: CDR1 SGHTS and CDR2 YDEGEE. CDR3 nucleotide sequence: TGTGCCAGCGACGACAGATTAAACACCGGGGAGCTGTTTTTT. It codes for CASDDRLNTGELFF.

The chain is built from TRBV7-2 and TRBJ2-5; 12 bases fit TRBD2. Germline V gene lookup returns CDR1 SGHTA and CDR2 FQGNSA. Trimming removed 5 bases from V and 4 bases from J; junction bases left unmatched: 11. This CDR3 is 17 amino acids long. The CDR3 DNA is TGTGCCAGCAGCCCGACTAGCGGGGGCGGAAGAAGAGAGACCCAGTACTTC. This codes for CASSPTSGGGRRETQYF.

The chain has TRBV3-1 and TRBJ2-7; tentative D call: TRBD1 (6 bases). The V gene's germline CDR1 is LGHDT and CDR2 YNNKEL (reference sequence). Trimming took 4 bases from V and 6 from J, leaving 19 bases between them. This CDR3 region has 15 residues. This CDR3 reads CASSPRPGVPCEQYF. The CDR3 nucleotides read TGTGCCAGCAGCCCCCGCCCAGGGGTCCCCTGCGAGCAGTACTTC.

This chain joins TRBV14 and TRBJ2-5, with D maybe TRBD2 (6 bases). This CDR3 spans 13 amino acids. V lost 7 bases and J 4 bases, leaving 13 bases between the germline ends. Germline assignment: CDR1 SGHDN and CDR2 FVKESK. CDR3 nucleotide sequence: TGTGCCAGCAACCGGGGGTCTGTAGAGACCCAGTACTTC. Protein product: CASNRGSVETQYF.

The rearrangement joins TRBV13 to TRBJ1-1; no definite D call. This CDR3 has 15 residues. V lost 0 bases and J lost 2, with 10 bases in between. Germline assignment: CDR1 PRHDT and CDR2 FYEKMQ (reference sequence). Here the CDR3 DNA reads TGTGCCAGCAGCTTAGGGCCGGGATCTAACACTGAAGCTTTCTTT. Its translation is CASSLGPGSNTEAFF.

This clonotype showed up many times. The rearrangement links TRBV7-2 to TRBJ1-1; TRBD1 agrees at 11 bases. There are 15 residues in the CDR3. Trimming cost V 6 bases and J 1 base; bases outside gene matches: 4. The germline gives CDR1 SGHTA, CDR2 FQGNSA. The CDR3 bases are TGTGCCAGCAGGGGACAGGGGGTTGGGAACACTGAAGCTTTCTTT. It translates to CASRGQGVGNTEAFF. The full variable domain, completed using reference TRBV7-2 and TRBJ1-1, is GAGVSQSPSNKVTEKGKDVELRCDPISGHTALYWYRQSLGQGLEFLIYFQGNSAPDKSGLPSDRFSAERTGGSVSTLTIQRTQQEDSAVYLCASRGQGVGNTEAFFGQGTRLTVV.

This clonotype was recorded at least ten times. The chain joins TRBV29-1 to TRBJ2-5, with unresolved D. Trimming left V 3 bases short and J 5 bases short, with 10 bases between. The germline V gene encodes CDR1 SQVTM and CDR2 ANQGSEA. The CDR3 is 12 residues long. CDR3 amino acids: CSVDPWVETQYF. The CDR3 region has the DNA TGCAGCGTTGATCCTTGGGTGGAGACCCAGTACTTC.

This clonotype has only one observation. The J gene is TRBJ2-3, the V gene TRBV9, with TRBD1 matching 8 bases. Trimming took 4 bases from V and 6 from J; bases not matched to a gene: 10. Per the germline V gene, CDR1 is SGDLS and CDR2 is YYNGEE. The CDR3 extends over 15 amino acids. This chain's CDR3 is CASSPRTGSMDTQYF. The CDR3 nucleotides are TGTGCCAGCAGCCCCCGGACAGGGAGTATGGATACGCAGTATTTT.

The chain has TRBV6-1 and TRBJ2-3; 9 bases agree with TRBD1. The CDR3 length is 16 residues. Germline V gives CDR1 MNHNS, CDR2 SASEGT. V was pared by 0 bases and J by 6 bases, with 7 bases of the junction left unmatched. CDR3 sequence reads: CASSEADGTGYDTQYF. The CDR3 DNA is TGTGCCAGCAGTGAAGCTGATGGGACAGGGTACGATACGCAGTATTTT.

This clonotype was recorded a few times. The chain has TRBV4-1 and TRBJ2-5, with 9 bases aligning to TRBD1. V was clipped by 1 base and J by 1 base; unmatched bases: 1. CDR1 MGHRA and CDR2 YSYEKL come from the germline V gene. This CDR3 contains 15 residues. For the CDR3, the DNA is TGCGCCAGCAGCCAAGGGGACAGGGTCCAAGAGACCCAGTACTTC. Translating it yields CASSQGDRVQETQYF.

A remark on this clonotype: One base separates it from a far larger clone, so it is likely a read error. The V and J genes are TRBV13 and TRBJ2-1; D gene uncertain. V was pared by 4 bases and J by 10 bases, with 11 bases between. The V gene's germline CDR1 is PRHDT and CDR2 FYEKMQ (reference sequence). The CDR3 contains 12 residues. The CDR3 loop is CASSSETYEQFF. The CDR3 DNA follows: TGTGCCAGCAGCTCCGAAACCTACGAGCAGTTCTTC.

Ten or more counts support this clonotype. The chain joins TRBV7-9 to TRBJ2-3; a weak D match, TRBD1 (5 bases). The CDR3 has 16 amino acids. CDR1 is SEHNR, CDR2 FQNEAQ, per germline (reference sequence). V lost 1 base and J lost 2, with 13 bases in between. The CDR3 bases are TGTGCCAGCAGCTTAGGGTCAGGGATGGACACAGATACGCAGTATTTT. It codes for CASSLGSGMDTDTQYF.